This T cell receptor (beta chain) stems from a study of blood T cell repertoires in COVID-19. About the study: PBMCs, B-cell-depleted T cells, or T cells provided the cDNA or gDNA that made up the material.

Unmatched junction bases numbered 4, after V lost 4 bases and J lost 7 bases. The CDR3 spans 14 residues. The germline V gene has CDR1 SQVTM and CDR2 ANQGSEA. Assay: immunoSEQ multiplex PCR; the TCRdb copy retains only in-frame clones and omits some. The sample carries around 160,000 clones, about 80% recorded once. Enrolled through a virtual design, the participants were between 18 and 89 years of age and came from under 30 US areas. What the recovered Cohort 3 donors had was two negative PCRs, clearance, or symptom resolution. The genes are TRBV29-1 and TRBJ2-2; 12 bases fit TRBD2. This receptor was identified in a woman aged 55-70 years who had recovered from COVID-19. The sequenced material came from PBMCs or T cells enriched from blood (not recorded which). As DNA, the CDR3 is TGCAGCGTTGGGACTAGCGGGGTTGTCGGGGAGCTGTTTTTT. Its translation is CSVGTSGVVGELFF.